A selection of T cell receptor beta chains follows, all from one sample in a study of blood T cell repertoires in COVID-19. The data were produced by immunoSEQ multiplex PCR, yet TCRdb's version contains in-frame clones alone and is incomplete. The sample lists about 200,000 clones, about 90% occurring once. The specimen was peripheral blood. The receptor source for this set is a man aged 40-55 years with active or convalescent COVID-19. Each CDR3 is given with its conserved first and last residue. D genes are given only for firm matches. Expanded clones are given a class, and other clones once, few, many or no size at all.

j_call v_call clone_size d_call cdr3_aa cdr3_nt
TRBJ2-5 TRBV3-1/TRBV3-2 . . CASSQDTAETQYF TGTGCCAGCAGCCAAGATACTGCGGAGACCCAGTACTTC
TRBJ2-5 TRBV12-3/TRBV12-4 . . CASSYGKAQYF TGTGCCAGCAGTTACGGGAAGGCCCAGTACTTC
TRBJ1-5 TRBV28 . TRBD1 CATDGMIEGAGNQPQHF TGTGCCACCGATGGAATGATTGAGGGGGCCGGCAATCAGCCCCAGCATTTT
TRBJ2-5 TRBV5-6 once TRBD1 CASSRPGTGEETQYF TGTGCCAGCAGCCGTCCCGGGACAGGGGAAGAGACCCAGTACTTC
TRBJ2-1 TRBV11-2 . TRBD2 CASSLSGGSYNEQFF TGTGCCAGCAGCTTAAGCGGGGGGTCCTACAATGAGCAGTTCTTC
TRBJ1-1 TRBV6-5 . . CASRREGRWTEAFF TGTGCCAGCAGACGGGAGGGGCGGTGGACTGAAGCTTTCTTT
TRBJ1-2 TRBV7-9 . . CASSPNPTDLYGYTF TGTGCCAGCAGCCCCAATCCGACAGATCTTTATGGCTACACCTTC
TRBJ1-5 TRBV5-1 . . CASSLAQGQPQHF TGCGCCAGCAGCTTAGCTCAGGGACAGCCCCAGCATTTT
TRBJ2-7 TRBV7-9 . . CASSLEVLGEQYF TGTGCCAGCAGCTTGGAGGTTCTGGGCGAGCAGTACTTC
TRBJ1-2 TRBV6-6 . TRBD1 CASTKGLRGREGYTF TGTGCCAGCACCAAGGGCCTCAGGGGGCGCGAGGGCTACACCTTC
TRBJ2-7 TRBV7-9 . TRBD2 CASSPVKAGVVYEQYF TGTGCCAGCAGCCCGGTGAAGGCGGGAGTAGTCTACGAGCAGTACTTC
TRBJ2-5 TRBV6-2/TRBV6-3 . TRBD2 CASSYLAGLQETQYF TGTGCCAGCAGTTACCTAGCGGGGTTGCAAGAGACCCAGTACTTC
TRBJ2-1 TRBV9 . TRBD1 CASSLRTGDDEQFF TGTGCCAGCAGCTTACGGACAGGGGACGATGAGCAGTTCTTC
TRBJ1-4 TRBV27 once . CASSRRGRINEKLFF TGTGCCAGCAGCCGAAGAGGGAGAATTAATGAAAAACTGTTTTTT
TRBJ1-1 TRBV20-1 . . CSASPPQGISEAFF TGCAGTGCTAGTCCCCCACAGGGAATATCTGAAGCTTTCTTT
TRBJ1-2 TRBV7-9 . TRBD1 CASSLRRDRGLYGYTF TGTGCCAGCAGCTTAAGAAGGGACAGGGGGCTCTATGGCTACACCTTC
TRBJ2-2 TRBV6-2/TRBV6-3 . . CASSYRRADTGELFF TGTGCCAGCAGTTACCGGAGGGCCGACACCGGGGAGCTGTTTTTT
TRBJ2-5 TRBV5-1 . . CASSIDRLTQETQYF TGCGCCAGCAGCATTGACAGGCTTACCCAAGAGACCCAGTACTTC
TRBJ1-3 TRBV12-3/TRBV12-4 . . CASSPGLPHYF TGTGCCAGCAGTCCGGGACTGCCGCACTACTTT
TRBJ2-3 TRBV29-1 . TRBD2 CSGKLALYTDTQYF TGCAGCGGTAAACTAGCGCTATACACAGATACGCAGTATTTT
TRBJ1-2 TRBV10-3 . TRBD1 CAISSTGGNGYTF TGTGCCATCAGCTCCACAGGGGGCAATGGCTACACCTTC
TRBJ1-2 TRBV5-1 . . CASSLETGNYGYTF TGCGCCAGCAGCTTGGAAACCGGTAACTATGGCTACACCTTC
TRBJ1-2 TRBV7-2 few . CASTSSSLARVYGYTF TGTGCCAGCACATCAAGCAGCTTAGCGAGAGTCTATGGCTACACCTTC
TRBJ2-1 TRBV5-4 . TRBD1 CASSLTITGTGLREQFF TGTGCCAGCAGCTTGACTATAACCGGGACAGGGTTGAGAGAGCAGTTCTTC
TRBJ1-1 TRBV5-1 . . CASSGNNEAFF TGCGCCAGCAGCGGCAACAATGAAGCTTTCTTT
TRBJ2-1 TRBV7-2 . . CASSLVGIRSGNEQFF TGTGCCAGCAGCTTAGTGGGTATACGGTCGGGGAATGAGCAGTTCTTC
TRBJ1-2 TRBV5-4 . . CASSLVRANYGYTF TGTGCCAGCAGCTTGGTGCGAGCTAACTATGGCTACACCTTC
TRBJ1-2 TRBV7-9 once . CASSLQGSNYGYTF TGTGCCAGCAGCTTACAGGGATCCAACTATGGCTACACCTTC
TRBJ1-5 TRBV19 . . CASSMGRVESQPQHF TGTGCCAGTAGTATGGGCAGGGTTGAAAGTCAGCCCCAGCATTTT
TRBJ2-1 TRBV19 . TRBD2 CASSGGSGTSFYNEQFF TGTGCCAGTAGTGGGGGAAGCGGGACTAGTTTCTACAATGAGCAGTTCTTC
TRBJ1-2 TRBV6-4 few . CASSESGNYGYTF TGTGCCAGCAGTGAGTCGGGGAACTATGGCTACACCTTC
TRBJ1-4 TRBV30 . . CAWSPGEKLFF TGTGCCTGGAGCCCGGGGGAAAAACTGTTTTTT
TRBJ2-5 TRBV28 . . CASSLFSLQETQYF TGTGCCAGCAGTTTATTCTCTCTACAAGAGACCCAGTACTTC
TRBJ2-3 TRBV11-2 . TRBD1 CASSSPGQGTDTQYF TGTGCCAGCAGTTCCCCGGGACAGGGGACAGATACGCAGTATTTT
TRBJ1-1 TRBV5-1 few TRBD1 CASSSDPTGSNTEAFF TGCGCCAGCAGCTCGGATCCGACAGGGAGTAACACTGAAGCTTTCTTT
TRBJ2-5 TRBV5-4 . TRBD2 CASSPRTGGQETQYF TGTGCCAGCAGCCCTCGGACGGGAGGGCAAGAGACCCAGTACTTC
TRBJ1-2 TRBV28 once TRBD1 CASSYPRTGDSYGYTF TGTGCCAGCAGCTACCCTCGGACAGGGGATTCTTATGGCTACACCTTC
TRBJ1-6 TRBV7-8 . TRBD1 CASSLGATGLNSPLHF TGTGCCAGCAGCTTAGGGGCGACAGGGTTGAATTCACCCCTCCACTTT
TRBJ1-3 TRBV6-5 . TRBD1 CASSLGQFSGNTIYF TGTGCCAGCAGCCTGGGACAGTTCTCTGGAAACACCATATATTTT
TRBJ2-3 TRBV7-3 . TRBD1 CASSSKTGEADTQYF TGTGCCAGCAGCTCCAAGACAGGGGAAGCAGATACGCAGTATTTT
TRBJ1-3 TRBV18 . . CASSPVGGNTIYF TGTGCCAGCTCACCGGTCGGGGGGAACACCATATATTTT
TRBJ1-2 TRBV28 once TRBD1 CASSFLDGTGDYGYTF TGTGCCAGCAGTTTCCTCGACGGGACAGGGGATTATGGCTACACCTTC
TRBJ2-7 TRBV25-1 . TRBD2 CASSGRGTSAYEQYF TGTGCCAGCAGTGGCCGTGGGACTAGCGCCTACGAGCAGTACTTC
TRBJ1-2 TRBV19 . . CASSIWQGYGYTF TGTGCCAGTAGTATCTGGCAGGGCTATGGCTACACCTTC
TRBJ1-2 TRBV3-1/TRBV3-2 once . CASSHGRPYGYTF TGTGCCAGCAGCCACGGCAGGCCCTATGGCTACACCTTC
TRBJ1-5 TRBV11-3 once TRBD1 CASSSPGQGSGGPQHF TGTGCCAGCAGCTCGCCGGGACAGGGTTCGGGGGGGCCCCAGCATTTT
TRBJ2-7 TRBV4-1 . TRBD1 CASSSGGFEQYF TGCGCCAGCAGCTCAGGGGGCTTCGAGCAGTACTTC
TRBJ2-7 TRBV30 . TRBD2 CAWSGPSGGYEQYF TGTGCCTGGAGCGGGCCTAGCGGGGGCTACGAGCAGTACTTC
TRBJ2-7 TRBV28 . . CASSFRGIYEQYF TGTGCCAGCAGTTTTAGGGGAATCTACGAGCAGTACTTC
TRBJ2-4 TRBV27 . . CASSLSTLAKNIQYF TGTGCCAGCAGTTTATCGACACTAGCCAAAAACATTCAGTACTTC
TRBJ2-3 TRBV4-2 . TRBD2 CASSPTGGDGTDTQYF TGTGCCAGCAGCCCAACGGGAGGGGATGGCACAGATACGCAGTATTTT
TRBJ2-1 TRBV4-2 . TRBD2 CASSQPLAGRYNEQFF TGTGCCAGCAGCCAACCTCTAGCGGGGCGCTACAATGAGCAGTTCTTC